This T cell receptor beta chain stems from a study of blood T cell repertoires in COVID-19. In the study's own analysis: For nucleated cells, counts were estimated from reference gene primer amplification. TCRdb keeps only in-frame clones here, not all; method: immunoSEQ multiplex PCR. V and J calls and clone size are copied from that table; D and trimming were computed from the DNA. The sample yields about 52,000 clones, 70% to 85% seen once. V shed 6 bases and J 5 bases; nucleotides not matched to a gene: 9. This CDR3 comprises 15 residues. CDR1 is LGHNT, CDR2 FRNRAP, per germline. This clone appeared a single time.

The specimen sequenced was peripheral blood. The rearrangement joins TRBV12-5 to TRBJ1-5; TRBD1 agrees at 8 bases. The clonotype comes from a man at least 80 years old with COVID-19, enrolled during active disease. As DNA, the CDR3 is TGTGCTAGTGGCCAGGGGACAGGTATAGATCAGCCCCAGCATTTT. It codes for CASGQGTGIDQPQHF.